Listed below are T cell receptor beta chains from one sample, sequenced in a study of blood T cell repertoires in COVID-19. Some clones are missing from TCRdb's copy, which holds only in-frame ones; the method was immunoSEQ multiplex PCR. The table includes some 59,000 clones, about 80% detected once. Sequencing was carried out using peripheral blood. The receptors were gathered from a young man with COVID-19, enrolled during active disease. Both conserved end residues are part of each CDR3. Each record gives: J gene, D gene, clone size, V gene, CDR3 protein, CDR3 DNA. The D gene is left open where the match is weak. Expanded clones are given a class, and other clones once, few, many or no size at all.

TRBJ2-1 TRBD2 - TRBV5-1 CASSHTSGSTSYNEQFF TGCGCCAGCAGCCATACTAGCGGGAGCACTTCCTACAATGAGCAGTTCTTC
TRBJ2-5 - few TRBV7-9 CASSPVAGETQYF TGTGCCAGCAGCCCGGTGGCCGGGGAGACCCAGTACTTC
TRBJ2-5 - - TRBV27 CASSLLFGAVETQYF TGTGCCAGCAGTCTTTTGTTTGGGGCAGTGGAGACCCAGTACTTC
TRBJ2-3 TRBD2 - TRBV3-1/TRBV3-2 CASSHIPAGGPDTQYF TGTGCCAGCAGCCACATTCCAGCGGGAGGACCAGATACGCAGTATTTT
TRBJ2-7 TRBD1 - TRBV19 CASSILGTGSYEQYF TGTGCCAGTAGTATCCTCGGGACAGGCTCTTACGAGCAGTACTTC
TRBJ2-3 TRBD1 - TRBV29-1 CSGTGFYYRGDTDTQYF TGCAGCGGAACCGGATTTTATTACAGGGGGGACACAGATACGCAGTATTTT
TRBJ2-7 TRBD1 - TRBV5-1 CASSPGQGEYEQYF TGCGCCAGCAGCCCAGGACAGGGGGAGTACGAGCAGTACTTC
TRBJ1-1 TRBD1 - TRBV5-1 CASSADRMGVNTEAFF TGCGCCAGCAGCGCGGACAGGATGGGGGTGAACACTGAAGCTTTCTTT
TRBJ2-5 TRBD2 - TRBV28 CASSFVLAGQETQYF TGTGCCAGCAGCTTCGTCCTAGCGGGGCAAGAGACCCAGTACTTC
TRBJ2-3 - - TRBV2 CASHSGPNSSTDTQYF TGTGCCAGCCATTCTGGGCCCAATTCGAGCACAGATACGCAGTATTTT
TRBJ2-2 - - TRBV7-2 CASSLHDRNTGELFF TGTGCCAGCAGCTTACACGACAGGAACACCGGGGAGCTGTTTTTT
TRBJ2-2 - few TRBV7-2 CASSLEAASTGELFF TGTGCCAGCAGCTTAGAGGCAGCGAGCACCGGGGAGCTGTTTTTT
TRBJ2-2 - - TRBV7-9 CASSLGLTGGELFF TGTGCCAGCAGCTTAGGACTCACAGGGGGGGAGCTGTTTTTT
TRBJ1-3 - - TRBV5-5 CASNANSGNTIYF TGTGCCTCGAATGCTAACTCTGGAAACACCATATATTTT
TRBJ2-4 TRBD2 - TRBV28 CASSFSSGGQNIQYF TGTGCCAGCAGTTTCTCTAGCGGGGGCCAAAACATTCAGTACTTC
TRBJ2-1 - - TRBV3-1/TRBV3-2 CASSQQLVNEQFF TGTGCCAGCAGCCAACAACTAGTCAATGAGCAGTTCTTC
TRBJ1-5 - - TRBV4-1 CASSPTGYSNQPQHF TGCGCCAGCAGCCCGACTGGGTATAGCAATCAGCCCCAGCATTTT
TRBJ1-1 - - TRBV15 CATSRLNMNTEAFF TGTGCCACCAGCAGATTAAACATGAACACTGAAGCTTTCTTT
TRBJ2-2 TRBD2 few TRBV7-3 CASSLVSGRSKAGELFF TGTGCCAGCAGCTTAGTTAGCGGGAGGAGTAAGGCCGGGGAGCTGTTTTTT
TRBJ2-7 - - TRBV30 CAWSGGQRPYEQYF TGTGCCTGGAGTGGAGGACAGCGGCCCTACGAGCAGTACTTC
TRBJ1-6 - - TRBV4-1 CASSQVVGGTNSPLHF TGCGCCAGCAGCCAAGTCGTAGGAGGAACTAATTCACCCCTCCACTTT
TRBJ2-1 TRBD1 - TRBV10-3 CAISAPGTGSYNEQFF TGTGCCATCAGTGCCCCCGGGACAGGGTCCTACAATGAGCAGTTCTTC
TRBJ2-7 TRBD2 - TRBV6-2/TRBV6-3 CASSYELAGGYSYEQYF TGTGCCAGCAGTTACGAACTAGCGGGGGGTTACTCCTACGAGCAGTACTTC
TRBJ2-3 TRBD2 - TRBV7-3 CASSPGKGLAVDTQYF TGTGCCAGCAGCCCGGGGAAAGGACTAGCAGTAGATACGCAGTATTTT
TRBJ1-1 TRBD1 once TRBV19 CASSTLDRGLNTEAFF TGTGCCAGTAGTACCCTCGACAGGGGACTGAACACTGAAGCTTTCTTT
TRBJ2-1 TRBD2 few TRBV6-4 CASSGGLEDNEQFF TGTGCCAGCAGTGGGGGACTAGAGGACAATGAGCAGTTCTTC
TRBJ2-2 - - TRBV11-3 CASSSLAAGELFF TGTGCCAGCAGCTCATTAGCGGCCGGGGAGCTGTTTTTT
TRBJ1-5 - once TRBV3-1/TRBV3-2 CASSQLGQPQHF TGTGCCAGCAGCCAACTAGGCCAGCCCCAGCATTTT
TRBJ1-1 - few TRBV2 CASRTGTLNTEAFF TGTGCCAGCAGGACGGGTACCCTGAACACTGAAGCTTTCTTT
TRBJ2-3 TRBD2 once TRBV7-3 CASRLSGGDGTDTQYF TGTGCCAGTAGACTATCGGGAGGGGACGGCACAGATACGCAGTATTTT
TRBJ1-5 - - TRBV19 CASSILRTTTEPQHF TGTGCCAGTAGTATCCTCAGGACAACTACGGAGCCCCAGCATTTT
TRBJ2-3 TRBD2 - TRBV5-1 CASSLLAGTTSTDTQYF TGCGCCAGCAGTTTACTAGCGGGGACTACTAGCACAGATACGCAGTATTTT
TRBJ2-1 TRBD2 few TRBV4-2 CASSHSGLAANNEQFF TGTGCCAGCAGCCACTCGGGACTAGCGGCTAACAATGAGCAGTTCTTC
TRBJ1-6 TRBD1 - TRBV28 CASSALTGGNSPLHF TGTGCCAGCAGTGCCCTTACAGGGGGCAATTCACCCCTCCACTTT
TRBJ2-1 - - TRBV30 CAWSVSTNYNEQFF TGTGCCTGGAGTGTTTCTACTAACTACAATGAGCAGTTCTTC
TRBJ2-3 - - TRBV4-2 CAGSDRLYEYF TGTGCCGGATCAGACAGGTTATATGAGTATTTT
TRBJ1-4 - - TRBV12-3/TRBV12-4 CASREGSNEKLFF TGTGCCAGCAGGGAGGGGTCTAATGAAAAACTGTTTTTT
TRBJ2-2 - - TRBV3-1/TRBV3-2 CASSQDGRNTGELFF TGTGCCAGCAGCCAAGATGGCAGAAACACCGGGGAGCTGTTTTTT
TRBJ1-2 TRBD1 - TRBV29-1 CSAIDRAGYTF TGCAGCGCCATTGACAGGGCGGGCTACACCTTC
TRBJ2-3 - - TRBV27 CASSLAVRTDTQYF TGTGCCAGCAGTTTAGCGGTCCGCACAGATACGCAGTATTTT
TRBJ1-1 - - TRBV10-1 CASSAPGGLEAFF TGCGCCAGCAGTGCGCCCGGGGGACTTGAAGCTTTCTTT
TRBJ2-2 TRBD1 - TRBV24-1 CATSDSTGANTGELFF TGTGCCACCAGTGATTCCACAGGGGCGAACACCGGGGAGCTGTTTTTT
TRBJ2-2 - - TRBV5-3 CARSYRADTGELFF TGTGCCAGAAGCTACAGGGCGGACACCGGGGAGCTGTTTTTT
TRBJ2-1 - few TRBV6-5 CASRMALSYNEQFF TGTGCCAGCCGAATGGCTCTCTCCTACAATGAGCAGTTCTTC
TRBJ2-4 TRBD1 - TRBV10-1 CASSEDRGRNIQYF TGCGCCAGCAGCGAGGACAGGGGGCGGAACATTCAGTACTTC
TRBJ1-4 TRBD1 - TRBV2 CASRAGGQGEKLFF TGTGCCAGCAGGGCAGGGGGCCAGGGTGAAAAACTGTTTTTT
TRBJ1-2 TRBD1 - TRBV7-2 CASSFLGQGAPNYGYTF TGTGCCAGCAGCTTCCTGGGACAGGGGGCGCCTAACTATGGCTACACCTTC
TRBJ2-1 TRBD1 once TRBV5-1 CASGKGQPKYNEQFF TGCGCCAGCGGTAAGGGACAGCCTAAATACAATGAGCAGTTCTTC
TRBJ1-4 - - TRBV3-1/TRBV3-2 CASSQRAAGGGEKLFF TGTGCCAGCAGCCAAAGAGCCGCGGGGGGTGGCGAAAAACTGTTTTTT
TRBJ1-6 - - TRBV12-3/TRBV12-4 CASSSGNNSPLHF TGTGCCAGCAGCTCAGGGAATAATTCACCCCTCCACTTT